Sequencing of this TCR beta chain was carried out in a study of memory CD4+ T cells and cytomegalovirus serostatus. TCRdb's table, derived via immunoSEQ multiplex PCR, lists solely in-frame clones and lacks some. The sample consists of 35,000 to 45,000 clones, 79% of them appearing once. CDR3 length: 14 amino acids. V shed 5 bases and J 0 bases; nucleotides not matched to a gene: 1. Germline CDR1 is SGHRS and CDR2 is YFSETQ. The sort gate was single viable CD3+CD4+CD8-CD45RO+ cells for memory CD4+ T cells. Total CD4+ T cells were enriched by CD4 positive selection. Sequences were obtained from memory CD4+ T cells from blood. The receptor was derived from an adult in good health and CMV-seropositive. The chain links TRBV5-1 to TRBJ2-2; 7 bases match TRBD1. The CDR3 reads CASRGTANTGELFF. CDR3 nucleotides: TGCGCCAGCAGAGGGACAGCGAACACCGGGGAGCTGTTTTTT.